This T cell receptor beta chain was recovered during a study of T cells in Graves' hyperthyroidism and ophthalmopathy. This clonotype has a handful of counts. Antigen specificity is unknown. Patients showing uncontrolled infection, other autoimmune disease, pregnancy or lactation were ineligible. General study findings and limits: Researchers found most expanded thyroid clonotypes above 0.001 in blood as well. Ophthalmopathy was separated from stable hyperthyroidism by a 13 V-J model.

The investigators amplified TCR beta CDR3 regions from RNA transcripts. Researchers ran a first-round RT-PCR on the TCR CDR3 using the HTBI primer set. TCRdb reprocessed the multiplex PCR reads with MiXCR, giving one entry per CDR3 protein. The repertoire holds 550,000 to 850,000 distinct CDR3 sequences, with 18% as singletons. The germline V gene has CDR1 DFQATT and CDR2 SNEGSKA (reference sequence). V lost 6 bases to trimming and J lost 2 bases, with 13 bases between them. This CDR3 has 13 residues. The sequence was obtained from a woman aged 45-65 years with Graves' hyperthyroidism that later progressed to Graves' ophthalmopathy. V is TRBV20-1 and J is TRBJ2-5; a weak D match, TRBD1 (6 bases). The sequencing input was blood. Written as DNA, the CDR3 is TGCAGTGCGGAAACAGGGCAGCAAGAGACCCAGTACTTC. As protein: CSAETGQQETQYF.